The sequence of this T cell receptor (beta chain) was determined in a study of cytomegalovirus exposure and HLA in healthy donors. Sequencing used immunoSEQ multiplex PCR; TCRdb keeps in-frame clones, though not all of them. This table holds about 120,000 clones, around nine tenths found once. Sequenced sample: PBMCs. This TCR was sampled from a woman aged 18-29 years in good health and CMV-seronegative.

The CDR3 loop reads CASSLGQMNTEAFF. The CDR3 bases are TGTGCCAGCAGCTTAGGACAGATGAACACTGAAGCTTTCTTT. The J gene is TRBJ1-1, the V gene TRBV7-9, with a possible D match to TRBD1 (5 bases). The CDR3 has 14 amino acids. The V end was cut by 1 base, the J end by 0 bases, with 6 bases between. In germline, CDR1 is SEHNR, CDR2 FQNEAQ (reference sequence).